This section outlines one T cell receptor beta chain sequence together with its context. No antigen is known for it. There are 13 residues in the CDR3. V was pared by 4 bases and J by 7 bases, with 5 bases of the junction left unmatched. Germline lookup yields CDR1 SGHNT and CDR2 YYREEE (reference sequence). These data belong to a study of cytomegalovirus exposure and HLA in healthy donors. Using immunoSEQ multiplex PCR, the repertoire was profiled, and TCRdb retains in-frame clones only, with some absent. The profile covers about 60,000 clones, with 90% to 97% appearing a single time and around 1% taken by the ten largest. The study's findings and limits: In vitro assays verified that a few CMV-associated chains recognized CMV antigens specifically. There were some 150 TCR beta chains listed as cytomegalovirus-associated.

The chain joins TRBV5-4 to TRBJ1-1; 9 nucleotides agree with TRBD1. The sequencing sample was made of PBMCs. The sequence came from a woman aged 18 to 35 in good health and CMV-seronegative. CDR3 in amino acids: CASSRTGVFEAFF. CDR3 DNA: TGTGCCAGCAGCAGGACAGGGGTGTTTGAAGCTTTCTTT.